The clone carrying this TCR beta chain was counted a single time. The data were obtained in a study of blood T cell repertoires in COVID-19. Data came from immunoSEQ multiplex PCR; TCRdb stores just in-frame clones and leaves some out. This sample has approximately 260,000 clones; less than 90% occur once, and the top ten carry over 4.5%. Germline V gene sequence: CDR1 SGHNT, CDR2 YYREEE (reference sequence). The CDR3 totals 17 residues. V lost 7 bases to trimming and J lost 0 bases; unmatched junction nucleotides: 7. Sequencing was performed on peripheral blood. The chain links TRBV5-4 to TRBJ2-4, with 13 bases matching TRBD2. The sequence came from a man between 60 and 75 years old who had recovered from COVID-19. CDR3: CASGRTSGSAAKNIQYF. CDR3 coding DNA: TGTGCCAGCGGCCGGACTAGCGGGAGCGCAGCCAAAAACATTCAGTACTTC.